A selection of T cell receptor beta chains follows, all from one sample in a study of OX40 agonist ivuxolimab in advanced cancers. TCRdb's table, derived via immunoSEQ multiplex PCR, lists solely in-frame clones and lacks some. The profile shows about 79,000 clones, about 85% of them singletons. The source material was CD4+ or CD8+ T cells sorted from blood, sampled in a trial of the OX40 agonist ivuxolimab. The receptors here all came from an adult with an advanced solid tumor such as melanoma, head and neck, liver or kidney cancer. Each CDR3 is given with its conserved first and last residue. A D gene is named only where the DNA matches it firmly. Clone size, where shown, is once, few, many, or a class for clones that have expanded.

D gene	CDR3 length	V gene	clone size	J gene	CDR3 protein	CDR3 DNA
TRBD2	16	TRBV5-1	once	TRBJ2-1	CASTGVAGGMKNEQFF	TGCGCCAGCACGGGAGTCGCGGGAGGGATGAAAAATGAGCAGTTCTTC
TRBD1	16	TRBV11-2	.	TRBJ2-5	CASSPSFRGREETQYF	TGTGCCAGCAGCCCTAGCTTCAGGGGGCGAGAAGAGACCCAGTACTTC
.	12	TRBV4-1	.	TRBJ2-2	CASSQMGGELFF	TGCGCCAGCAGCCAAATGGGCGGGGAGCTGTTTTTT
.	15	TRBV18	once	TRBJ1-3	CASSPRAEPGNTIYF	TGTGCCAGCTCACCACGGGCAGAACCTGGAAACACCATATATTTT
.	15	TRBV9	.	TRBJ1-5	CASSNTPGGDQPQHF	TGTGCCAGCAGCAACACCCCGGGAGGGGATCAGCCCCAGCATTTT
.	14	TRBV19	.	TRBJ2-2	CASIPRAGTGELFF	TGTGCCAGTATCCCCAGGGCGGGCACCGGGGAGCTGTTTTTT
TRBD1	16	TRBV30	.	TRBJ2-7	CAWSFPGGGMPYEQYF	TGTGCCTGGAGTTTCCCAGGGGGCGGAATGCCCTACGAGCAGTACTTC
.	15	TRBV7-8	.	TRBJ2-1	CASSLALAAYNEQFF	TGTGCCAGCAGCTTAGCTCTGGCTGCTTACAATGAGCAGTTCTTC
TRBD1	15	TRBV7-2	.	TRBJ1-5	CASSLVTGGGQPQHF	TGTGCCAGCAGCTTAGTGACAGGGGGTGGTCAGCCCCAGCATTTT
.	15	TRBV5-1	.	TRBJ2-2	CASSLGGENTGELFF	TGCGCCAGCAGCTTGGGCGGAGAAAACACCGGGGAGCTGTTTTTT
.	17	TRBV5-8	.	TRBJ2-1	CASSLTRHGGSYNEQFF	TGTGCCAGCAGCCTGACTAGGCATGGGGGGTCCTACAATGAGCAGTTCTTC
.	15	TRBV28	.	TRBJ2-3	CASSLARGTLDTQYF	TGTGCCAGCAGTTTGGCTAGAGGTACGCTAGATACGCAGTATTTT
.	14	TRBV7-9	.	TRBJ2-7	CASSFGLGLSEQYF	TGTGCCAGCAGCTTCGGGCTGGGTCTTTCCGAGCAGTACTTC
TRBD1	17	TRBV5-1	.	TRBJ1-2	CASSLAAGRGRKDGYTF	TGCGCCAGCAGCTTGGCGGCGGGCAGGGGGCGCAAGGATGGCTACACCTTC
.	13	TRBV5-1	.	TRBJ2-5	CASSSLGQETQYF	TGCGCCAGCAGCTCACTAGGACAAGAGACCCAGTACTTC
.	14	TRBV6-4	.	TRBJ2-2	CASSDGENTGELFF	TGTGCCAGCAGTGATGGAGAGAACACCGGGGAGCTGTTTTTT
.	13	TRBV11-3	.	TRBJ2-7	CASSPTADHEQYF	TGTGCCAGCAGCCCCACAGCGGACCACGAGCAGTACTTC
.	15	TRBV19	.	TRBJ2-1	CASSLGQTPYNEQFF	TGTGCCAGTAGTCTCGGACAGACCCCCTACAATGAGCAGTTCTTC
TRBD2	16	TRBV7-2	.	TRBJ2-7	CASSSLGLAASYEQYF	TGTGCCAGCAGCTCTCTCGGACTAGCGGCCTCCTACGAGCAGTACTTC
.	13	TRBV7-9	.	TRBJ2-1	CASSPRGYNEQFF	TGTGCCAGCAGCCCCAGGGGATACAATGAGCAGTTCTTC
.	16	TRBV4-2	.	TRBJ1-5	CASSQAGGGPNQPQHF	TGTGCCAGCAGCCAAGCGGGGGGGGGCCCCAATCAGCCCCAGCATTTT
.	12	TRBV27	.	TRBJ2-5	CASSFSGETQYF	TGTGCCAGCAGTTTCTCAGGAGAGACCCAGTACTTC
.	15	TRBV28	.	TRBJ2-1	CASSPLRGVVNEQFF	TGTGCCAGCAGTCCCCTCAGGGGAGTGGTTAATGAGCAGTTCTTC
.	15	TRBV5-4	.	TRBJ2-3	CASSGLGQGTDTQYF	TGTGCCAGCAGCGGATTAGGGCAGGGCACAGATACGCAGTATTTT
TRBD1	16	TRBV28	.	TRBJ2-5	CASSLRGGTGYETQYF	TGTGCCAGCAGTTTAAGAGGCGGGACAGGGTACGAGACCCAGTACTTC
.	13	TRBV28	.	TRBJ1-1	CASRALGKTEAFF	TGTGCCAGTCGGGCTCTCGGGAAGACTGAAGCTTTCTTT
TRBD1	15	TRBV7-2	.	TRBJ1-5	CASSSTGTEGQPQHF	TGTGCCAGCAGTAGTACCGGGACAGAGGGTCAGCCCCAGCATTTT
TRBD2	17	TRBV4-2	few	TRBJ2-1	CASSRHPGLATSNEQFF	TGTGCCAGCAGCCGACACCCGGGACTAGCGACTAGCAATGAGCAGTTCTTC
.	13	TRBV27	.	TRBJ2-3	CASSPKPGDTQYF	TGTGCCAGCAGCCCGAAACCCGGGGATACGCAGTATTTT
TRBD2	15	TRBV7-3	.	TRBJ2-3	CASSPTGTTTDTQYF	TGTGCCAGCAGCCCAACCGGGACTACTACAGATACGCAGTATTTT
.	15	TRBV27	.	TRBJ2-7	CASSLATGIPYEQYF	TGTGCCAGCAGTTTAGCTACAGGGATTCCCTACGAGCAGTACTTC
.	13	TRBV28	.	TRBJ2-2	CASSLANTGELFF	TGTGCCAGCAGTCTCGCGAACACCGGGGAGCTGTTTTTT
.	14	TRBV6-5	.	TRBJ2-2	CASWGLANTGELFF	TGTGCCAGCTGGGGTCTCGCGAACACCGGGGAGCTGTTTTTT
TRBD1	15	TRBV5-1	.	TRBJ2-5	CASSPLQGRGETQYF	TGCGCCAGCAGTCCTCTCCAGGGCAGGGGGGAGACCCAGTACTTC
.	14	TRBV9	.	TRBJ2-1	CASSTSERYNEQFF	TGTGCCAGCAGCACCAGCGAGAGGTACAATGAGCAGTTCTTC
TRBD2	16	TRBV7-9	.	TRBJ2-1	CASSPAGLRSDNEQFF	TGTGCCAGCAGCCCAGCGGGGTTGCGGTCAGACAATGAGCAGTTCTTC
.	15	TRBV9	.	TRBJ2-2	CASSVASADTGELFF	TGTGCCAGCAGCGTAGCATCGGCAGACACCGGGGAGCTGTTTTTT
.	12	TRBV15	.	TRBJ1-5	CATSRDGTVQHF	TGTGCCACCAGCAGAGATGGGACTGTGCAGCATTTT
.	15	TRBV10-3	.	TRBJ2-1	CAISDPVILYNEQFF	TGTGCCATCAGTGACCCCGTTATACTCTACAATGAGCAGTTCTTC
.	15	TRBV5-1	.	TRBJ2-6	CASSSIQPGANVLTF	TGCGCCAGCAGCTCTATTCAACCAGGGGCCAACGTCCTGACTTTC
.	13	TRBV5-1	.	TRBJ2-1	CASIGETYNEQFF	TGCGCCAGCATAGGTGAGACCTACAATGAGCAGTTCTTC
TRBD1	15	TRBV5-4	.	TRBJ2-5	CASRLTGGSGETQYF	TGTGCCAGCAGATTAACAGGGGGTTCCGGAGAGACCCAGTACTTC
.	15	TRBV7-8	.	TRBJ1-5	CASSPSGIVNQPQHF	TGTGCCAGCAGCCCCTCGGGGATAGTCAATCAGCCCCAGCATTTT
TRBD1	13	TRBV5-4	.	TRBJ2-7	CASSLERDREKYF	TGTGCCAGCAGCTTAGAGAGGGACAGGGAAAAGTACTTC
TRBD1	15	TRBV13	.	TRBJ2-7	CASSEVPGQGREQYF	TGTGCCAGCAGCGAAGTCCCGGGACAGGGGAGGGAGCAGTACTTC
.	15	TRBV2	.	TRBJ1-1	CASSEGGGGVTEAFF	TGTGCCAGCAGTGAAGGAGGCGGGGGGGTGACTGAAGCTTTCTTT
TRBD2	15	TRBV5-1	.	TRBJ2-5	CASSSAGEIGETQYF	TGCGCCAGCAGCTCAGCGGGAGAGATAGGAGAGACCCAGTACTTC
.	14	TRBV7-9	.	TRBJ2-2	CARGGGERAGELFF	TGTGCCAGGGGCGGCGGGGAAAGAGCCGGGGAGCTGTTTTTT
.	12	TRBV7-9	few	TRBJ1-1	CASSPTDTEAFF	TGTGCCAGCAGCCCGACAGACACTGAAGCTTTCTTT
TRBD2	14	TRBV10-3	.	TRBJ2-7	CAISASGSSYEQYF	TGTGCCATCAGTGCTAGCGGGAGCTCCTACGAGCAGTACTTC
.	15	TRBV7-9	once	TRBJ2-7	CASSRDFSISYEQYF	TGTGCCAGCAGCCGGGACTTTTCAATTTCCTACGAGCAGTACTTC
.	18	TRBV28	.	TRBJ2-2	CASSFTGTGSSNTGELFF	TGTGCCAGCAGTTTTACCGGGACTGGCTCTTCGAACACCGGGGAGCTGTTTTTT
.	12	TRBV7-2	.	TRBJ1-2	CASSLEESGYTF	TGTGCCAGCAGCTTAGAGGAGAGTGGCTACACCTTC